Detailed here is one TCR beta chain. Each participant's cohort was designated according to participant-reported clinical history. This entry belongs to a study of blood T cell repertoires in COVID-19. As for the study in general: COVID-19 samples, acute and convalescent, were from the United States, Italy and Spain. Sample material is recorded as cDNA or gDNA derived from T cells, B-cell-depleted T cells, or PBMCs.

In the original workflow: It was from reference gene primer amplification that nucleated cell counts were estimated. Clones were sequenced by immunoSEQ multiplex PCR, and TCRdb holds only the in-frame ones, with some missing. D and trimming were read from the DNA, whereas the V and J calls and clone size are those reported in that table. Of 250,000 to 300,000 clones detected, under 95% appear once; the ten largest clones hold 2.3%. Sequencing used PBMCs or T cells enriched from blood (not recorded which). The TCR sequence derives from a woman aged 40 to 50 with acute COVID-19.

The CDR3 spells CASSQRFRRESNEQYF. Here the CDR3 DNA reads TGTGCCAGCAGCCAACGGTTTCGGCGGGAGTCCAACGAGCAGTACTTC. The genes are TRBV3-1 (or the pseudogene TRBV3-2) and TRBJ2-7, with 7 bases aligning to TRBD2. CDR3 length equals 16 residues. CDR1 is LGHDT, CDR2 YNNKEL, per germline (reference sequence). V was clipped by 2 bases and J by 5 bases; unmatched bases: 12.